The clone carrying this T cell receptor beta chain was observed a handful of times. The sample is drawn from a study of memory CD4+ T cells and cytomegalovirus serostatus. TCRdb's copy holds only in-frame clones and misses some; the assay was immunoSEQ multiplex PCR. The sample includes 45,000 or so clones, about four fifths of them seen just once. The CDR3 sequence is 13 residues long. V was pared by 2 bases and J by 8 bases, with 12 bases between. The sort gate was single viable CD3+CD4+CD8-CD45RO+ cells for memory CD4+ T cells. The clonotype comes from an adult in good health and CMV-seronegative. The chain uses TRBV23-1 and TRBJ1-2, with D unclear. TRBV23-1 has ORF status, its function being uncertain. Sequencing used memory CD4+ T cells from blood. The CDR3 DNA reads TGCGCCAGCAGTCAAAGGGCCAGACGGGGCTACACCTTC. It codes for CASSQRARRGYTF.